The 26 T cell receptor beta chains in this list originate from one sample, sequenced in a study of blood T cell repertoires in COVID-19. Sequenced by immunoSEQ multiplex PCR; TCRdb stores in-frame clones only, minus some. Found here are more than 200,000 clones, 75% to 90% of them singletons; the top ten hold 1.5% to 2%. The sequenced sample consisted of peripheral blood. These receptors all stem from a young man with active or convalescent COVID-19.

V and J are TRBV4-1 and TRBJ2-2; 13 bases are shared with TRBD2. J was trimmed by 2 bases and V by 5 bases; bases with no gene match: 5. The CDR3 spans 17 residues. Germline V gives CDR1 MGHRA, CDR2 YSYEKL. In DNA, the CDR3 is TGCGCCAGCAGCAGGGGACTAGCGGGGACTAACACCGGGGAGCTGTTTTTT. Translating gives CASSRGLAGTNTGELFF.

The chain couples TRBV7-9 to TRBJ2-2, with D maybe TRBD1 (6 bases). CDR1 and CDR2 (germline): SEHNR, FQNEAQ (reference sequence). The CDR3 extends over 15 amino acids. V lost 4 bases and J 1 base, leaving 10 bases between the germline ends. The CDR3 DNA sequence: TGTGCCAGCAGCTCCGGACAGAGGAACACCGGGGAGCTGTTTTTT. Protein sequence: CASSSGQRNTGELFF. Filled out from reference TRBV7-9 and TRBJ2-2, the complete variable domain reads DTGVSQNPRHKITKRGQNVTFRCDPISEHNRLYWYRQTLGQGPEFLTYFQNEAQLEKSRLLSDRFSAERPKGSFSTLEIQRTEQGDSAMYLCASSSGQRNTGELFFGEGSRLTVL.

J is TRBJ1-6 and V is TRBV6-6; 7 positions match TRBD1. The J segment lost 7 bases and the V segment lost 2 bases, leaving 5 bases of the junction unmatched. The CDR3 runs to 15 residues. The V gene's germline CDR1 is MNHNY and CDR2 SVGAGI (reference sequence). The CDR3 loop reads CASSYVGQNNSPLHF. CDR3 nucleotide sequence: TGTGCCAGCAGTTACGTGGGACAGAACAATTCACCCCTCCACTTT.

The sample holds a few counts of this clone. Here the CDR3 DNA reads TGCGCCAGCAGCTATAGCGGGCCGCCCTCCTACAATGAGCAGTTCTTC. Its translation is CASSYSGPPSYNEQFF. The V call is TRBV5-1, the J call TRBJ2-1; 7 bases agree with TRBD2. Germline V gene lookup returns CDR1 SGHRS and CDR2 YFSETQ. The CDR3 extends over 16 amino acids. The ends lost 3 bases at V and 0 bases at J; junction bases unmatched: 6. The full variable domain, completed using reference TRBV5-1 and TRBJ2-1, is KAGVTQTPRYLIKTRGQQVTLSCSPISGHRSVSWYQQTPGQGLQFLFEYFSETQRNKGNFPGRFSGRQFSNSRSEMNVSTLELGDSALYLCASSYSGPPSYNEQFFGPGTRLTVL.

The chain links TRBV29-1 to TRBJ1-2, with D unresolved. CDR3 length equals 15 residues. V lost 8 bases, J lost 3 bases, and 22 bases lay in between. Germline assignment: CDR1 SQVTM and CDR2 ANQGSEA. In nucleotides, the CDR3 is TGCAGCTCCTCGGCCGGGGTTACTGGGGACTATGGCTACACCTTC. Translation: CSSSAGVTGDYGYTF.

CDR3 sequence: CASSQDIGGYEQYF. The CDR3 bases are TGCGCCAGCAGCCAAGACATCGGGGGGTACGAGCAGTACTTC. The chain employs TRBV4-3 and TRBJ2-7, with 7 bases aligning to TRBD2. Germline V gene sequence: CDR1 LGHNA, CDR2 YSLEER. J lost 4 bases, V lost 0 bases, and 3 bases had no gene match. This CDR3 spans 14 amino acids.

The chain is built from TRBV7-9 and TRBJ1-4, with D perhaps TRBD1 (5 bases). Germline V gene lookup returns CDR1 SEHNR and CDR2 FQNEAQ (reference sequence). The germline V and J ends were trimmed by 3 bases and 8 bases, with 16 bases remaining between them. The CDR3 loop spans 15 amino acids. The DNA of the CDR3 is TGTGCCAGCAGCTTGGGGACGGGGGTACGGGAAAAACTGTTTTTT. Residues: CASSLGTGVREKLFF. Full variable domain (outside the CDR3, taken from reference TRBV7-9 and TRBJ1-4): DTGVSQNPRHKITKRGQNVTFRCDPISEHNRLYWYRQTLGQGPEFLTYFQNEAQLEKSRLLSDRFSAERPKGSFSTLEIQRTEQGDSAMYLCASSLGTGVREKLFFGSGTQLSVL.

The chain has TRBV30 and TRBJ1-2, with D perhaps TRBD1 (6 bases). CDR1 is GTSNPN, CDR2 SVGIG, per germline (reference sequence). Trimming took off 2 bases at V and 6 bases at J, with 13 bases between the two ends. The CDR3 contains 13 residues. The CDR3 region has the DNA TGTGCCTGGAGTTCGACCCGGACAGATGGCTACACCTTC. Translation: CAWSSTRTDGYTF. The whole variable domain, remainder taken from reference TRBV30 and TRBJ1-2, is SQTIHQWPATLVQPVGSPLSLECTVEGTSNPNLYWYRQAAGRGLQLLFYSVGIGQISSEVPQNLSASRPQDRQFILSSKKLLLSDSGFYLCAWSSTRTDGYTFGSGTRLTVV.

The genes are TRBV7-2 and TRBJ1-3; 9 bases agree with TRBD1. Germline V gene sequence: CDR1 SGHTA, CDR2 FQGNSA. The CDR3 totals 15 residues. V was clipped by 2 bases and J by 4 bases; unmatched bases: 3. CDR3 residues: CASSLSGTGGNTIYF. The CDR3 region has the DNA TGTGCCAGCAGCTTATCCGGGACAGGGGGAAACACCATATATTTT.

Notes on this clone: In the same sample, other DNA sequences code for this CDR3. The chain recombines TRBV12-3 or TRBV12-4 with TRBJ1-1, with TRBD1 matching over 7 bases. Trimming took 3 bases from V and 7 from J; bases not matched to a gene: 5. The CDR3 is 13 amino acids. This CDR3 reads CASSLAGGLEAFF. Written as DNA, the CDR3 is TGTGCCAGCAGTTTGGCAGGGGGTCTTGAAGCTTTCTTT.

This rearrangement joins TRBV7-9 to TRBJ1-1; D gene unclear. There are 12 residues in the CDR3. The V gene's germline CDR1 is SEHNR and CDR2 FQNEAQ (reference sequence). Trimming left V 4 bases short and J 6 bases short, with 9 bases between. For the CDR3, the DNA is TGTGCCAGCAGCTACATCAATGCTGAAGCTTTCTTT. Protein product: CASSYINAEAFF.

The gene calls are TRBV10-3 and TRBJ2-6; tentatively, D is TRBD2 (6 bases). The length of the CDR3 is 14 residues. The ends were cut back, 6 bases at V and 2 bases at J, with 8 bases in the middle. Germline V gene sequence: CDR1 ENHRY, CDR2 SYGVKD. CDR3 region: CAIRGGTGANVLTF. DNA for the CDR3: TGTGCCATCAGAGGCGGGACTGGGGCCAACGTCCTGACTTTC.

This clone has only a few counts. The rearrangement uses TRBV7-9 and TRBJ2-5; maybe TRBD2 (5 bases). Trimming removed 5 bases at V and 3 bases at J, with 16 bases between. CDR1 is SEHNR, CDR2 FQNEAQ, per germline (reference sequence). The CDR3 sequence is 15 residues long. The CDR3 loop is CASSHLEGMEETQYF. CDR3 sequence (DNA): TGTGCCAGCAGCCACCTCGAGGGAATGGAAGAGACCCAGTACTTC.

The V gene is TRBV6-5, the J gene TRBJ2-4; D gene unclear. V was clipped by 8 bases and J by 7 bases, with 21 bases between them. This CDR3 region has 15 residues. Germline CDR1 and CDR2: MNHEY and SVGAGI. The CDR3: CASGDSARSLNIQYF. Written as DNA, the CDR3 is TGTGCCAGCGGAGACTCAGCGAGATCTTTGAACATTCAGTACTTC.

The chain employs TRBV5-8 and TRBJ2-7; TRBD1 is a possible D gene (6 bases). Germline lookup yields CDR1 SGHTS and CDR2 YDEGEE. The CDR3 covers 14 residues. V was cut by 6 bases and J by 2 bases, with 15 bases left in between. CDR3 in DNA: TGTGCCAGCACCAAAACAGGGTTTCCCTACGAGCAGTACTTC. Residues: CASTKTGFPYEQYF. Complete variable domain (other parts from reference TRBV5-8 and TRBJ2-7): EAGVTQSPTHLIKTRGQQATLRCSPISGHTSVYWYQQALGLGLQFLLWYDEGEERNRGNFPPRFSGRQFPNYSSELNVNALELEDSALYLCASTKTGFPYEQYFGPGTRLTVT.

This clone has more than one count but fewer than ten. CDR3 protein: CASSPRQGGDYEQYF. CDR3 sequence (DNA): TGTGCCAGCTCACCTCGACAGGGTGGGGACTACGAGCAGTACTTC. The V call is TRBV18, the J call TRBJ2-7, with 7 nucleotides matching TRBD1. V lost 3 bases and J lost 3; bases outside the gene matches: 8. Germline CDR1 is KGHSH and CDR2 is LQKENI. This CDR3 has 15 amino acids.

The rearrangement links TRBV5-1 to TRBJ1-2; 9 nucleotides agree with TRBD1. The CDR3 sequence is 18 residues long. Germline-derived CDR1 and CDR2 are SGHRS and YFSETQ. Trimming removed 0 bases from V and 3 bases from J; junction bases left unmatched: 12. The CDR3 nucleotides read TGCGCCAGCAGCTTGGCCGGGGGACAGGGCTACATCGACTATGGCTACACCTTC. This sequence encodes CASSLAGGQGYIDYGYTF.

The chain carries TRBV7-2 and TRBJ1-1; D remains unclear. The germline V gene has CDR1 SGHTA and CDR2 FQGNSA. The V end lost 3 bases, the J end lost 6 bases, and 14 bases lay between the germline ends. There are 14 residues in the CDR3. The CDR3 region is CASSLGSSVSEAFF. The CDR3 DNA is TGTGCCAGCAGCTTGGGCAGTTCCGTATCTGAAGCTTTCTTT.

The rearrangement uses TRBV30 and TRBJ2-3, with 13 bases that match TRBD2. The CDR3 spans 17 residues. In germline, CDR1 is GTSNPN, CDR2 SVGIG (reference sequence). V trimming: 4 bases; J trimming: 2 bases; junction bases outside the gene matches: 9. CDR3 residues: CAWKLAGGPGLTDTQYF. The CDR3 nucleotides read TGTGCCTGGAAACTAGCGGGGGGGCCCGGTCTCACAGATACGCAGTATTTT. The full variable domain, in which reference TRBV30 and TRBJ2-3 provide the parts outside the CDR3, is SQTIHQWPATLVQPVGSPLSLECTVEGTSNPNLYWYRQAAGRGLQLLFYSVGIGQISSEVPQNLSASRPQDRQFILSSKKLLLSDSGFYLCAWKLAGGPGLTDTQYFGPGTRLTVL.

J is TRBJ2-7 and V is TRBV6-2 or TRBV6-3; the D gene is possibly TRBD1 (5 bases). Germline V CDR1 and CDR2: MNHEY, SVGEGT. The CDR3 is made up of 12 amino acids. Trimming cost V 5 bases and J 3 bases, with 8 bases left between them. The CDR3 here is CASSQTGYEQYF. For the CDR3, the DNA is TGTGCCAGCAGTCAAACAGGCTACGAGCAGTACTTC.

CDR3 region: CASSLLVGSELNTEAFF. As DNA, the CDR3 is TGTGCCAGCAGCTTATTAGTAGGGAGTGAACTGAACACTGAAGCTTTCTTT. The chain has TRBV7-2 and TRBJ1-1; D is unclear. Germline V gives CDR1 SGHTA, CDR2 FQGNSA. Trimming took 2 bases from V and 0 from J, leaving 16 bases between them. The CDR3 has 17 residues.

The gene calls are TRBV6-1 and TRBJ2-1, with 8 nucleotides matching TRBD2. Germline V gene data show CDR1 as MNHNS and CDR2 as SASEGT. V lost 5 bases and J lost 3; bases outside the gene matches: 6. The CDR3 is made up of 15 amino acids. The DNA of the CDR3 is TGTGCCAGCAGTTTCGGACTAGCAAGCTACAATGAGCAGTTCTTC. It specifies CASSFGLASYNEQFF.

This chain joins TRBV5-6 and TRBJ1-6; possible D gene TRBD1, 5 bases. The germline V and J ends were trimmed by 4 bases and 5 bases, with 22 bases remaining between them. The CDR3 has 18 residues. Germline V CDR1 and CDR2: SGHDT, YYEEEE. Written as DNA, the CDR3 is TGTGCCAGCAGCGACCTAGGGGTCGGCGCGGGGAATAATTCACCCCTCCACTTT. Translating it yields CASSDLGVGAGNNSPLHF.

This chain uses TRBV27 with TRBJ1-2; D might be TRBD1 (6 bases). This CDR3 is 13 amino acids long. Trimming removed 3 bases at V and 6 bases at J, with 11 bases between. Germline assignment: CDR1 MNHEY and CDR2 SMNVEV (reference sequence). The DNA for the CDR3 is TGTGCCAGCAGTTTCGGACAGTATGATGGCTACACCTTC. Translating gives CASSFGQYDGYTF.

This clone was found once. This rearrangement joins TRBV30 to TRBJ1-4, with D perhaps matching TRBD1 (5 bases). Germline V gene data show CDR1 as GTSNPN and CDR2 as SVGIG (reference sequence). The CDR3 spans 17 residues. Deletions cut 3 bases from V and 0 bases from J, with 17 bases between. The CDR3 here is CAWSTGNFKATNEKLFF. For the CDR3, the DNA is TGTGCCTGGAGCACAGGAAATTTTAAAGCAACTAATGAAAAACTGTTTTTT.

V is TRBV9 and J is TRBJ2-3; D is unclear. Germline CDR1 reads SGDLS; CDR2 reads YYNGEE. V gave up 1 base and J gave up 4 bases, with 4 bases separating them. CDR3 length equals 12 residues. The DNA for the CDR3 is TGTGCCAGCAGCGTATCATCAGATACGCAGTATTTT. Its translation is CASSVSSDTQYF.